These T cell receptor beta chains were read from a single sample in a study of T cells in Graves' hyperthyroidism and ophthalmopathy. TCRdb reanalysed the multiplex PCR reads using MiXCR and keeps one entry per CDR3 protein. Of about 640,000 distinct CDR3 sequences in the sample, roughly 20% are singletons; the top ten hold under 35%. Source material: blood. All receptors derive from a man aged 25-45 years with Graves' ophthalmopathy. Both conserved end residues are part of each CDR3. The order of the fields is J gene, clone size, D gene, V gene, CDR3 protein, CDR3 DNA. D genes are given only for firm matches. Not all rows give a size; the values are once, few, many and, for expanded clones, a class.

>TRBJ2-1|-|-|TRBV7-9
CASSLGRTPPDYNEQFF
TGTGCCAGCAGCTTAGGACGGACGCCACCTGACTACAATGAGCAGTTCTTC
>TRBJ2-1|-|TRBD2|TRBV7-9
CASSRTSGDNERFF
TGTGCCAGCAGCCGGACTAGCGGGGACAATGAGCGGTTCTTC
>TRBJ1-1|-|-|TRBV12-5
CASGLSTGQGSMNTEAFF
TGTGCTAGTGGTTTGTCCACGGGGCAGGGGAGTATGAACACTGAAGCTTTCTTT
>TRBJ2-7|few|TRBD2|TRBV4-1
CASSMGLAASYEQYF
TGCGCCAGCAGCATGGGACTAGCGGCATCCTACGAGCAGTACTTC
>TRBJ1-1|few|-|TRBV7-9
CASSANMAQAFF
TGTGCCAGCAGCGCTAACATGGCCCAAGCTTTCTTT
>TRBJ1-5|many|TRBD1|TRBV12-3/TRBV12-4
CASSILTGDGNQPQHF
TGTGCCAGCAGCATTTTGACAGGGGACGGGAATCAGCCCCAGCATTTT
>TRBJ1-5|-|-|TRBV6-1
CASRNFHYSNQPQHF
TGTGCCAGCCGTAACTTCCATTATAGCAATCAGCCCCAGCATTTT
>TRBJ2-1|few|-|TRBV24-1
CATSGDGNNEQFF
TGTGCCACCAGTGGGGACGGAAACAATGAGCAGTTCTTC
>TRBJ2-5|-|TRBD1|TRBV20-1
CSAPRDRGETQYF
TGCAGTGCTCCCCGGGACAGAGGCGAGACCCAGTACTTC
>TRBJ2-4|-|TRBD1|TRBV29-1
CSVRPGQGIGAKNIQYF
TGCAGCGTTCGACCGGGACAGGGAATAGGAGCCAAAAACATTCAGTACTTC
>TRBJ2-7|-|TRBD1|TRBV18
CASSQDRNSYEQYF
TGTGCCAGCTCACAGGACAGGAACTCCTACGAGCAGTACTTC
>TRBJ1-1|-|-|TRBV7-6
CASSPPPQSLNTEAFF
TGTGCCAGCAGCCCTCCCCCCCAATCACTGAACACTGAAGCTTTCTTT
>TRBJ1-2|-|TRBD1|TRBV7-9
CASSPAGTGPNYGYTF
TGTGCCAGCAGCCCAGCCGGGACAGGGCCTAACTATGGCTACACCTTC
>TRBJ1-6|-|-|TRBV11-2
CASSLGAPGYSPLHF
TGTGCCAGCAGCTTGGGGGCGCCAGGCTATTCACCCCTCCACTTT
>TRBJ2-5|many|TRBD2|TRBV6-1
CASSEALRAAGQETQYF
TGTGCCAGCAGTGAAGCGCTTCGGGCAGCGGGGCAAGAGACCCAGTACTTC
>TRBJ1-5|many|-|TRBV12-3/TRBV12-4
CASSPRGGGQPQHF
TGTGCCAGCAGCCCCCGGGGGGGGGGACAGCCCCAGCATTTT
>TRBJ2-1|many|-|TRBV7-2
CASSPQYNEQFF
TGTGCCAGCAGCCCCCAATACAATGAGCAGTTCTTC
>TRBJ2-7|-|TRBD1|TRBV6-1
CASRHPTGQGTYEQYF
TGTGCCAGCAGGCACCCCACGGGACAGGGGACGTACGAGCAGTACTTC
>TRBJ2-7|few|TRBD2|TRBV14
CASSQAAGGDEQYF
TGTGCCAGCAGCCAAGCAGCGGGAGGGGACGAGCAGTACTTC
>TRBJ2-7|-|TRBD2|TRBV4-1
CASSQEPGGNSYEQYF
TGCGCCAGCAGCCAAGAACCGGGAGGCAACTCCTACGAGCAGTACTTC
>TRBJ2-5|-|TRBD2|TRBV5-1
CASSSSSRTSGNQETQYF
TGCGCCAGCAGCTCATCGTCCCGGACTAGCGGGAACCAAGAGACCCAGTACTTC
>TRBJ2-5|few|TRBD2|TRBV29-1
CSVTTTRSGGGETQYF
TGCAGCGTTACGACTACCCGAAGCGGCGGGGGAGAGACCCAGTACTTC
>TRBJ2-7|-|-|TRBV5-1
CASSFLDSGQEQYF
TGCGCCAGCAGCTTCCTGGACTCCGGCCAAGAGCAGTACTTC
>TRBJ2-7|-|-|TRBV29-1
CSAWTEGPHYEQYF
TGCAGCGCATGGACAGAGGGTCCCCACTACGAGCAGTACTTC
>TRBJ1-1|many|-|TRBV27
CASSFSGSDTEAFF
TGTGCCAGCAGTTTCTCGGGGAGCGACACTGAAGCTTTCTTT
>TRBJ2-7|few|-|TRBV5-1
CASSLAGTFTYEQYF
TGCGCCAGCAGCTTGGCAGGGACATTCACCTACGAGCAGTACTTC
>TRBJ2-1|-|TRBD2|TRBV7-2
CASSLASLAGDLENEQFF
TGTGCCAGCAGCTTAGCTTCTCTAGCGGGAGACTTGGAAAATGAGCAGTTCTTC
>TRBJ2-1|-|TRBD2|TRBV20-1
CSASARQTSGRYNEQFF
TGCAGTGCTAGTGCGAGGCAAACTAGCGGGAGATACAATGAGCAGTTCTTC
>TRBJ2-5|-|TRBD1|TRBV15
CATSRRTGVVETQYF
TGTGCCACCAGCCGCAGGACAGGGGTTGTAGAGACCCAGTACTTC
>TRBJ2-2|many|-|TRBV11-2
CASSFTGLSTGELFF
TGTGCCAGCAGCTTCACAGGGTTGAGCACCGGGGAGCTGTTTTTT
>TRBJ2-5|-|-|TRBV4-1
CASSQVSSGLYQETQYF
TGCGCCAGCAGCCAAGTGTCCAGCGGGTTGTACCAAGAGACCCAGTACTTC
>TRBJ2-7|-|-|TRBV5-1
CASSPSGPLYEQYF
TGCGCCAGCAGCCCCAGCGGACCCCTCTACGAGCAGTACTTC
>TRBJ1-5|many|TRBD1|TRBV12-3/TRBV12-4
CASSPDREWDFNQPQHF
TGTGCCAGCAGTCCCGACAGGGAATGGGACTTCAATCAGCCCCAGCATTTT
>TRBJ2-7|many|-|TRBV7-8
CASSLASPSSYEQYF
TGTGCCAGCAGCTTAGCCTCGCCAAGCTCCTACGAGCAGTACTTC
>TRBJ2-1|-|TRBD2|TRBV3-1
CASSPTSGSAVYNEQFF
TGTGCCAGCAGCCCTACTAGCGGGAGTGCCGTTTACAATGAGCAGTTCTTC
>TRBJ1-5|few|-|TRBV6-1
CASSPATQGAQPQHF
TGTGCCAGCAGTCCCGCCACACAGGGAGCTCAGCCCCAGCATTTT
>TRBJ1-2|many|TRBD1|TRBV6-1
CASSEWTRRTGTDGYTF
TGTGCCAGCAGTGAATGGACGCGGCGGACAGGGACGGATGGCTACACCTTC
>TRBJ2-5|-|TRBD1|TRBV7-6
CASTPSDRGQYQYF
TGTGCCAGCACCCCATCTGACAGGGGGCAGTACCAGTACTTC